These 20 T cell receptor beta chains share one sample of origin, sequenced in a study of OX40 agonist ivuxolimab in advanced cancers. Assay: immunoSEQ multiplex PCR; the TCRdb copy retains only in-frame clones and omits some. Found here are about 20,000 clones, approximately 82% of them singletons; the top ten hold around 49%. The source was CD4+ or CD8+ T cells sorted from blood, collected in a trial of the OX40 agonist ivuxolimab. The receptor source for this set is an adult with an advanced solid tumor such as melanoma, head and neck, liver or kidney cancer.

This clone was seen only once. The chain joins TRBV11-3 to TRBJ2-1; no reliable D call. CDR3 length equals 11 residues. Germline assignment: CDR1 SGHNT and CDR2 YENEEA. Between the trimmed V and J ends, which lost 4 bases and 10 bases, there was a span of 8 bases. CDR3 in DNA: TGTGCCAGCAGCTGGCAAGGGGAGCAGTTCTTC. It is translated as CASSWQGEQFF.

The chain joins TRBV14 to TRBJ2-1; no clear D. This CDR3 has 15 amino acids. Per the germline V gene, CDR1 is SGHDN and CDR2 is FVKESK. With 0 bases removed from V and 2 bases from J, the gap between germline ends came to 8 bases. The CDR3 nucleotides read TGTGCCAGCAGCCAAGAAGTACCTGCCTACAATGAGCAGTTCTTC. This translates into CASSQEVPAYNEQFF.

There are a few counts of this clone. The chain joins TRBV19 to TRBJ1-2; TRBD1 agrees at 11 bases. This CDR3 is 15 amino acids long. The junction had 7 bases not matched to a gene; V was cut back by 3 bases and J by 7 bases. Per the germline V gene, CDR1 is LNHDA and CDR2 is SQIVND (reference sequence). CDR3 DNA: TGTGCCAGTAGTATTTTTACCGGACAGGGGGCTGGCTACACCTTC. Protein: CASSIFTGQGAGYTF.

In its sample, this clone was seen a few times. The chain carries TRBV28 and TRBJ1-2; 8 bases agree with TRBD1. V lost 3 bases, J lost 7 bases, and 4 bases stayed unmatched. Germline V gives CDR1 MDHEN, CDR2 SYDVKM. The CDR3 totals 13 residues. CDR3 protein: CASSFSTGAGYTF. CDR3 coding DNA: TGTGCCAGCAGTTTCTCGACAGGGGCTGGCTACACCTTC.

CDR3 sequence (DNA): TGTGCCAGCAGCTTAGCCGCTACCTACGAGCAGTACTTC. Translated, it gives CASSLAATYEQYF. V gene TRBV7-9 combines with J gene TRBJ2-7; D gene uncertain. Between the trimmed V and J ends, which lost 0 bases and 2 bases, there was a span of 5 bases. The CDR3 is 13 amino acids. Germline V lookup: CDR1 SEHNR, CDR2 FQNEAQ (reference sequence).

This sequence joins TRBV10-3 and TRBJ2-7; D not certain. Trimming stripped 0 bases from V and 5 bases from J, with 5 bases between. Per germline, CDR1 ENHRY and CDR2 SYGVKD. The CDR3 covers 12 residues. The CDR3 is CAISESGNEQYF. As DNA, the CDR3 is TGTGCCATCAGTGAGTCTGGGAACGAGCAGTACTTC.

This chain connects TRBV7-6 to TRBJ2-7; the D is unclear. Deletions cut 5 bases from V and 2 bases from J, with 10 bases between. The CDR3 is made up of 13 amino acids. In germline, CDR1 is SGHVS, CDR2 FNYEAQ. CDR3 nucleotides: TGTGCCAGCAGCCCCTCAGGAACCTACGAGCAGTACTTC. This gives the protein CASSPSGTYEQYF. Full variable domain (remainder filled in from reference TRBV7-6 and TRBJ2-7): GAGVSQSPRYKVTKRGQDVALRCDPISGHVSLYWYRQALGQGPEFLTYFNYEAQQDKSGLPNDRFSAERPEGSISTLTIQRTEQRDSAMYRCASSPSGTYEQYFGPGTRLTVT.

V gene TRBV18 combines with J gene TRBJ1-5; the D gene is possibly TRBD1 (6 bases). This CDR3 comprises 15 residues. V lost 0 bases and J 9 bases, leaving 15 bases between the germline ends. Looked up from germline, CDR1 is KGHSH and CDR2 is LQKENI. CDR3 amino acids: CASSPPDSQGGPQHF. The CDR3 DNA is TGTGCCAGCTCACCACCGGACAGCCAAGGGGGGCCCCAGCATTTT.

The chain links TRBV5-4 to TRBJ2-3; D perhaps matches TRBD2 (6 bases). V gave up 2 bases and J gave up 0 bases, with 7 bases separating them. CDR1 SGHNT and CDR2 YYREEE come from the germline V gene (reference sequence). This CDR3 region has 14 residues. The CDR3, as DNA: TGTGCCAGCAGCTTAGGGACTAGCACAGATACGCAGTATTTT. Encoded protein: CASSLGTSTDTQYF.

This clone appeared a few times. V usage is TRBV18 and J usage is TRBJ1-5, with D perhaps matching TRBD1 (5 bases). V lost 1 base and J 6 bases, leaving 16 bases between the germline ends. The CDR3 consists of 16 residues. Germline CDR1 is KGHSH and CDR2 is LQKENI. The CDR3 DNA follows: TGTGCCAGCTCACCACTAGGGCAGGGTGGACCTCAGCCCCAGCATTTT. Its translation is CASSPLGQGGPQPQHF. The entire variable domain, with the rest obtained from reference TRBV18 and TRBJ1-5, is as follows: NAGVMQNPRHLVRRRGQEARLRCSPMKGHSHVYWYRQLPEEGLKFMVYLQKENIIDESGMPKERFSAEFPKEGPSILRIQQVVRGDSAAYFCASSPLGQGGPQPQHFGDGTRLSIL.

This clone was observed a handful of times. This sequence joins TRBV19 and TRBJ2-7, with D possibly being TRBD1 or TRBD2 (5 bases each). V was trimmed by 3 bases and J by 2 bases, leaving 11 bases between them. The CDR3 spans 14 residues. Germline CDR1 LNHDA, CDR2 SQIVND (reference sequence). The CDR3, as DNA: TGTGCCAGTAGTATGGGGGACGGCCCCTACGAGCAGTACTTC. Translated, it gives CASSMGDGPYEQYF.

This rearrangement joins TRBV7-8 to TRBJ2-1; the match to TRBD2 covers 7 bases. The CDR3 runs to 17 residues. Germline CDR1 SGHVS, CDR2 FQNEAQ. V lost 1 base to trimming and J lost 7 bases; unmatched junction nucleotides: 13. The CDR3 reads CASSLEVWRESLNEQFF. The DNA for the CDR3 is TGTGCCAGCAGCTTAGAGGTATGGCGGGAGTCTTTGAATGAGCAGTTCTTC.

CDR3 sequence: CASRGGTSGYNEQFF. CDR3 nucleotides: TGTGCCAGCAGAGGTGGGACTAGCGGCTACAATGAGCAGTTCTTC. V and J are TRBV27 and TRBJ2-1; 11 bases align to TRBD2. Trimming at V came to 6 bases and at J to 3 bases, leaving 4 bases not matched to a gene. This CDR3 has 15 residues. Germline assignment: CDR1 MNHEY and CDR2 SMNVEV (reference sequence).

The chain employs TRBV7-8 and TRBJ2-1; D remains unclear. The V end lost 3 bases, the J end lost 8 bases, and 8 bases lay between the germline ends. The V gene's germline CDR1 is SGHVS and CDR2 FQNEAQ. The CDR3 covers 12 residues. The CDR3 loop reads CASSFLVDEQFF. CDR3 nucleotide sequence: TGTGCCAGCAGCTTCCTTGTCGATGAGCAGTTCTTC.

This chain joins TRBV27 and TRBJ2-7; D is possibly TRBD1 or TRBD2 (5 bases each). This CDR3 is built from 11 residues. The germline V gene has CDR1 MNHEY and CDR2 SMNVEV (reference sequence). Trimming shortened V by 5 bases and J by 4 bases, and 6 bases separated the two germline ends. CDR3 sequence reads: CASSEGYEQYF. The CDR3 nucleotides read TGTGCCAGCAGTGAGGGGTACGAGCAGTACTTC.

The rearrangement links TRBV29-1 to TRBJ2-2; D may correspond to TRBD1 or TRBD2 (6 bases each). CDR3 length: 16 amino acids. From germline, CDR1 is SQVTM and CDR2 ANQGSEA. Trimming took 1 base from V and 3 from J, leaving 15 bases between them. The CDR3 here is CSVEGLGGSHTGELFF. CDR3 DNA sequence: TGCAGCGTTGAAGGCCTAGGGGGGTCCCACACCGGGGAGCTGTTTTTT.

This chain joins TRBV2 and TRBJ2-7; unclear D gene. V gave up 4 bases and J gave up 5 bases, with 3 bases separating them. From germline, CDR1 is SNHLY and CDR2 FYNNEI. The CDR3 spans 10 residues. The DNA for the CDR3 is TGTGCCAGCAGTGCAAACGAGCAGTACTTC. Translating it yields CASSANEQYF.

The V and J genes are TRBV19 and TRBJ2-7, with TRBD2 matching 11 bases. V lost 5 bases to trimming and J lost 3 bases; unmatched junction nucleotides: 3. The CDR3 spans 14 residues. From germline, CDR1 is LNHDA and CDR2 SQIVND (reference sequence). The CDR3 is CASSVGLAGYEQYF. The CDR3 region has the DNA TGTGCCAGTAGTGTCGGACTAGCGGGCTACGAGCAGTACTTC.

V gene TRBV27 combines with J gene TRBJ2-5; 9 nucleotides match TRBD2. V dropped 5 bases and J dropped 3; count of bases not matched to a gene: 16. Germline CDR1 reads MNHEY; CDR2 reads SMNVEV (reference sequence). The CDR3 is made up of 18 amino acids. CDR3 bases: TGTGCCAGCAGTCCTGTAGCTAAAACCTTAGCGGGGGAAGAGACCCAGTACTTC. This encodes CASSPVAKTLAGEETQYF.

V usage is TRBV7-3 and J usage is TRBJ2-1, with 14 nucleotides matching TRBD2. Germline trimming cut 5 bases from V and 7 bases from J; bases unmatched to any gene: 16. Per germline, CDR1 SGHTA and CDR2 FQGTGA. CDR3 length equals 19 residues. The CDR3: CASSLEPGLAGDGWNEQFF. The CDR3 bases are TGTGCCAGCAGCCTCGAGCCGGGACTAGCGGGGGACGGATGGAATGAGCAGTTCTTC.